This is a list of T cell receptor beta chains from one sample in a study of cytomegalovirus exposure and HLA in healthy donors. Sequencing used immunoSEQ multiplex PCR; TCRdb keeps in-frame clones, though not all of them. This sample has some 260,000 clones, with about 90% found just once. The specimen was PBMCs. Receptors originate from a man in his late teens or twenties in good health and CMV-seropositive. The CDR3 runs from the conserved cysteine through the conserved F or W. D genes are given only for firm matches. For some rows the clone size is stated as once, few or many, or as a class when expanded; others skip it.

>NA|TRBV2|NA|15|TRBJ2-4
TGTGCCAGCAGCCCGGGACTGGGGTTTAAAAACATTCAGTACTTC
CASSPGLGFKNIQYF
>NA|TRBV7-9|NA|12|TRBJ1-3
TGTGCCAGCAGCTTTCCCTTAAACACCATATATTTT
CASSFPLNTIYF
>NA|TRBV2|NA|16|TRBJ2-1
TGTGCCAGCAGACCCGAGTTAGCGGCAGTACTCGATGAGCAGTTCTTC
CASRPELAAVLDEQFF
>NA|TRBV27|TRBD2|15|TRBJ2-7
TGTGCCAGCAGTGGACTAGGATTCCCCTCCTACGAGCAGTACTTC
CASSGLGFPSYEQYF
>NA|TRBV5-1|NA|14|TRBJ2-7
TGCGCCAGCAGCTTGGGGGACGGAACCTACGAGCAGTACTTC
CASSLGDGTYEQYF
>NA|TRBV9|NA|14|TRBJ1-3
TGTGCCAGCAGCGTAGGCCCCCTCACGAACACCATATATTTT
CASSVGPLTNTIYF
>NA|TRBV4-2|NA|13|TRBJ2-7
TGTGCCAGCAGCCGAAATCGGGACTACGAGCAGTACTTC
CASSRNRDYEQYF
>NA|TRBV28|NA|13|TRBJ2-3
TGTGCCACCGCCGTCGACATCACAGATACGCAGTATTTT
CATAVDITDTQYF
>NA|TRBV6-5|NA|15|TRBJ2-1
TGTGCCAGCAGCTCGAGCGGCAACTCCTACAATGAGCAGTTCTTC
CASSSSGNSYNEQFF
>NA|TRBV6-1|NA|14|TRBJ1-3
TGTGCCAGCAGCGAGGGACCTACAGGAAACACCATATATTTT
CASSEGPTGNTIYF
>NA|TRBV27|NA|13|TRBJ1-1
TGTGCCAGCAGGCGACGGGGAATCACTGAAGCTTTCTTT
CASRRRGITEAFF
>NA|TRBV19|NA|17|TRBJ2-3
TGTGCCAGTAGTACCCGCCCGAGGCGGTTACTCACAGATACGCAGTATTTT
CASSTRPRRLLTDTQYF
>NA|TRBV6-1|NA|13|TRBJ2-7
TGTGCCAGCATTCCCCCGGGGGTACGGGAGCAGTACTTC
CASIPPGVREQYF
>NA|TRBV6-1|NA|12|TRBJ1-1
TGTGCCAGCAGTTTCGGGCCGGGTGAAGCTTTCTTT
CASSFGPGEAFF
>NA|TRBV5-1|NA|13|TRBJ2-5
TGCGCCAGCAGCGGAGGGGGGCAAGAGACCCAGTACTTC
CASSGGGQETQYF
>NA|TRBV5-4|NA|15|TRBJ2-1
TGTGCCAGCAGCACCATAAACCGGGAAAACAATGAGCAGTTCTTC
CASSTINRENNEQFF
>NA|TRBV28|NA|15|TRBJ1-3
TGTGCCAGCAGTTTACACGGGTACTCTGGAAACACCATATATTTT
CASSLHGYSGNTIYF
>few|TRBV7-2|NA|14|TRBJ2-7
TGTGCCAGCAGCTTTGGGCGAGTGGGGTACGAGCAGTACTTC
CASSFGRVGYEQYF
>NA|TRBV6-1|TRBD1|15|TRBJ1-4
TGTGCCAGCAGTGGGGACAGGGCCGTAGGGGAAAAACTGTTTTTT
CASSGDRAVGEKLFF
>NA|TRBV7-6|NA|14|TRBJ2-2
TGTGCCAGCAGCTTAATAGACCCCACCGGGGAGCTGTTTTTT
CASSLIDPTGELFF
>once|TRBV27|TRBD2|14|TRBJ2-7
TGTGCCAGCAGCCCCTTTAGCGGGAGCGACGAGCAGTACTTC
CASSPFSGSDEQYF
>NA|TRBV28|TRBD1|15|TRBJ1-5
TGTGCCAGCAGTTACACCAGACAGGGAGGATCGCCCCAGCATTTT
CASSYTRQGGSPQHF
>NA|TRBV6-1|NA|15|TRBJ1-5
TGTGCCAGCAGTGAGCCCGATGGGGCGAACCAGCCCCAGCATTTT
CASSEPDGANQPQHF
>NA|TRBV6-1|NA|15|TRBJ1-5
TGTGCCAGCAGTGAAGTCGGGGCTTTAGTCCAGCCCCAGCATTTT
CASSEVGALVQPQHF
>NA|TRBV7-2|TRBD1|17|TRBJ2-7
TGTGCCAGCAGCTTGCAAACGGGACAGGGGGCATCCTACGAGCAGTACTTC
CASSLQTGQGASYEQYF
>NA|TRBV29-1|NA|14|TRBJ2-3
TGCAGCGTCGGAAGGAGCAGTAGCACAGATACGCAGTATTTT
CSVGRSSSTDTQYF
>NA|TRBV18|TRBD1|13|TRBJ2-7
TGTGCCAGCTCACCAGGGACAGGGGACGAGCAGTACTTC
CASSPGTGDEQYF
>NA|TRBV30|NA|13|TRBJ1-5
TGTGCCTGGACGGGCGGGAGCAATCAGCCCCAGCATTTT
CAWTGGSNQPQHF
>NA|TRBV2|NA|16|TRBJ2-1
TGTGCCAGCAGGCCACAAAGCCTAATCTCCTACAATGAGCAGTTCTTC
CASRPQSLISYNEQFF
>NA|TRBV30|TRBD2|14|TRBJ2-1
TGTGCCTGGAGTGTAGCGGGAGAATCGGATGAGCAGTTCTTC
CAWSVAGESDEQFF
>NA|TRBV28|NA|15|TRBJ2-5
TGTGCCAGCAGTTTGGGGCACGAGAGGGACGAGACCCAGTACTTC
CASSLGHERDETQYF
>NA|TRBV19|TRBD2|15|TRBJ2-3
TGTGCCAGTAGTAAGACTAGCGGGAGAATGGATACGCAGTATTTT
CASSKTSGRMDTQYF
>NA|TRBV28|NA|17|TRBJ1-3
TGTGCCAGCACCCTAGACAAGTGGAGGTCGTCTGGAAACACCATATATTTT
CASTLDKWRSSGNTIYF
>NA|TRBV5-1|TRBD1|14|TRBJ1-1
TGCGCCAGCGGGACAGGGGGGATAAACACTGAAGCTTTCTTT
CASGTGGINTEAFF
>NA|TRBV4-2|NA|16|TRBJ1-2
TGTGCCAGCAGCCAAGACCCCGGGGGCAGGGGCTATGGCTACACCTTC
CASSQDPGGRGYGYTF
>once|TRBV9|NA|16|TRBJ1-2
TGTGCCAGCAGCGTAGTAAGCGGCAGGTCCAACTATGGCTACACCTTC
CASSVVSGRSNYGYTF
>NA|TRBV5-1|TRBD2|15|TRBJ2-7
TGCGCCAGCAGCTTGGCCGCTAGCGGGGGCTACGAGCAGTACTTC
CASSLAASGGYEQYF
>NA|TRBV5-1|TRBD2|14|TRBJ2-7
TGCGCCAGCAGCGGCACTAGCGGCGCCTACGAGCAGTACTTC
CASSGTSGAYEQYF
>once|TRBV30|TRBD2|16|TRBJ2-3
TGTGCCTGGGCCCGCGGACTAGCGGGAGGCACAGATACGCAGTATTTT
CAWARGLAGGTDTQYF
>NA|TRBV4-2|TRBD2|16|TRBJ2-1
TGTGCCAGCAGCCAAGAATGGAGCGGGGCAAACAATGAGCAGTTCTTC
CASSQEWSGANNEQFF
>NA|TRBV4-1|NA|17|TRBJ2-4
TGCGCCAGCAGCCAAGGTTCAGGGGTTCGGGCCAAAAACATTCAGTACTTC
CASSQGSGVRAKNIQYF